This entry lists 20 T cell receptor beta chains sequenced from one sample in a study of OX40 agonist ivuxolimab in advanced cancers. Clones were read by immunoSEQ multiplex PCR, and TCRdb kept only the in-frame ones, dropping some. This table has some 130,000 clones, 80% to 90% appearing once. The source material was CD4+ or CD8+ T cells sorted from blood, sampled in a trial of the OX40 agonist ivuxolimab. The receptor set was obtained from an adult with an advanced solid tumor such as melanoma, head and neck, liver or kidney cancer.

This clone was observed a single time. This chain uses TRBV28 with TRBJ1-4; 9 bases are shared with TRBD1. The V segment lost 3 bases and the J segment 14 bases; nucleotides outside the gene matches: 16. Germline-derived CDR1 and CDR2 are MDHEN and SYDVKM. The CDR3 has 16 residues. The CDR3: CASSFPPGQGSGGLFF. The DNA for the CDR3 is TGTGCCAGCAGTTTTCCTCCGGGACAGGGATCTGGAGGGCTGTTTTTT.

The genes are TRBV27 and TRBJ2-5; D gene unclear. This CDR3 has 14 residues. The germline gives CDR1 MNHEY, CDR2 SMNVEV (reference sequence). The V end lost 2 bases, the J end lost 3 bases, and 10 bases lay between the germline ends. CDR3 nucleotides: TGTGCCAGCAGTTTAATGTCCGGAAAAGAGACCCAGTACTTC. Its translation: CASSLMSGKETQYF.

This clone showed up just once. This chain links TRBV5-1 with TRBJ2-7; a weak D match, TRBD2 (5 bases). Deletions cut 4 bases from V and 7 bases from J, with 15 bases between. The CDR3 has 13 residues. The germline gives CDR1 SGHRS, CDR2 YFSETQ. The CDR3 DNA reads TGCGCCAGCAGCGCGGGCAGTCTGAGGGAGCAGTACTTC. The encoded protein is CASSAGSLREQYF.

The CDR3 sequence is CASRALGAADTQYF. The CDR3 bases are TGTGCCAGCAGAGCGTTGGGGGCTGCGGATACGCAGTATTTT. The chain carries TRBV27 and TRBJ2-3; D is possibly TRBD1 (6 bases). V lost 6 bases and J 6 bases, leaving 16 bases between the germline ends. The V gene's germline CDR1 is MNHEY and CDR2 SMNVEV (reference sequence). The CDR3 loop spans 14 amino acids.

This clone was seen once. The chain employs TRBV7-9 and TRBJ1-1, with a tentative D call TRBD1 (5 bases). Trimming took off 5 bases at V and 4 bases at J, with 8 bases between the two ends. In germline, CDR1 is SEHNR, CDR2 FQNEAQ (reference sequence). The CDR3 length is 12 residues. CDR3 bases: TGTGCCAGCAGCCCCGGGACCACTGAAGCTTTCTTT. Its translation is CASSPGTTEAFF.

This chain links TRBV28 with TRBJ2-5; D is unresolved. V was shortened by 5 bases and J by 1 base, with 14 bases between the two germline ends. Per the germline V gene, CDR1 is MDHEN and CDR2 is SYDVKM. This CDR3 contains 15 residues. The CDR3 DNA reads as TGTGCCAGCAGTAACCGAAGACGCAGCCAAGAGACCCAGTACTTC. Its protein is CASSNRRRSQETQYF.

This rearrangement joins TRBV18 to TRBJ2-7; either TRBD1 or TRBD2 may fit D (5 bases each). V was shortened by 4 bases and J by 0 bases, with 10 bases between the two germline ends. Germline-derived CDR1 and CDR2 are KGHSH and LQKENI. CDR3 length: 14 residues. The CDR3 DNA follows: TGTGCCAGCTCACGATCGGGGCGCTCCTACGAGCAGTACTTC. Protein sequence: CASSRSGRSYEQYF. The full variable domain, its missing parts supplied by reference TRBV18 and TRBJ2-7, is NAGVMQNPRHLVRRRGQEARLRCSPMKGHSHVYWYRQLPEEGLKFMVYLQKENIIDESGMPKERFSAEFPKEGPSILRIQQVVRGDSAAYFCASSRSGRSYEQYFGPGTRLTVT.

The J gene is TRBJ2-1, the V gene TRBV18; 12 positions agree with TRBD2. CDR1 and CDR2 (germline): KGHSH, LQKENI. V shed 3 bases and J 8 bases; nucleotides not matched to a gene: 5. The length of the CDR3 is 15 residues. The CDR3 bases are TGTGCCAGCTCACCGCGGGCTAGCGGGGGGGATGAGCAGTTCTTC. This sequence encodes CASSPRASGGDEQFF.

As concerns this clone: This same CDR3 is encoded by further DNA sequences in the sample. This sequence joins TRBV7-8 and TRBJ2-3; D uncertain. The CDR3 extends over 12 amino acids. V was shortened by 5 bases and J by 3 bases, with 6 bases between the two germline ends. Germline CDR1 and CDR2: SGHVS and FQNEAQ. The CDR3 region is CASSLRTDTQYF. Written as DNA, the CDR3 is TGTGCCAGCAGCCTCCGTACAGATACGCAGTATTTT.

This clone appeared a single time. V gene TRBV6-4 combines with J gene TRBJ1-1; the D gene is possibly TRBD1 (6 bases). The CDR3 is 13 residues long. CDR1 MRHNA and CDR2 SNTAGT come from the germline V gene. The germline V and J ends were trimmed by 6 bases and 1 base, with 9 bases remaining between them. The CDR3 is CASRMGQNTEAFF. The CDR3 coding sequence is TGTGCCAGCAGGATGGGACAGAACACTGAAGCTTTCTTT.

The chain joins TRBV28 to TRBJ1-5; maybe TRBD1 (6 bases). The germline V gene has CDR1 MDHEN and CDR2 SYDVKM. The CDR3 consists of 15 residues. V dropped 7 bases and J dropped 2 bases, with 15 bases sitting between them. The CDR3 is CASNAGAKGNQPQHF. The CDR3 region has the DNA TGTGCCAGCAATGCAGGGGCAAAGGGCAATCAGCCCCAGCATTTT. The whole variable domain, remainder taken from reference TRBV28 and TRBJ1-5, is DVKVTQSSRYLVKRTGEKVFLECVQDMDHENMFWYRQDPGLGLRLIYFSYDVKMKEKGDIPEGYSVSREKKERFSLILESASTNQTSMYLCASNAGAKGNQPQHFGDGTRLSIL.

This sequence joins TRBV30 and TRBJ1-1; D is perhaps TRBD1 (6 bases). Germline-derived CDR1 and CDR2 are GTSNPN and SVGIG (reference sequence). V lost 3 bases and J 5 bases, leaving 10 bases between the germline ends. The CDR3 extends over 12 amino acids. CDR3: CAWRSTGTEAFF. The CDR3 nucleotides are TGTGCCTGGAGGAGTACAGGGACTGAAGCTTTCTTT.

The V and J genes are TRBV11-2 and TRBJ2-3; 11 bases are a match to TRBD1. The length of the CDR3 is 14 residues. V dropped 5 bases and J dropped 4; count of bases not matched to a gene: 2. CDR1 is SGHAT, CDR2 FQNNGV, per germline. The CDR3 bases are TGTGCCAGCAGCCGGGACAGGGGGGCAGATACGCAGTATTTT. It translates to CASSRDRGADTQYF.

In DNA, the CDR3 is TGTGCCAGCAGTTTAAGGGCGGCTCAAGAGACCCAGTACTTC. Its translation: CASSLRAAQETQYF. The chain recombines TRBV27 with TRBJ2-5, with D uncertain. This CDR3 is 14 amino acids long. Germline-derived CDR1 and CDR2 are MNHEY and SMNVEV (reference sequence). Trimming took 2 bases from V and 2 from J, leaving 9 bases between them.

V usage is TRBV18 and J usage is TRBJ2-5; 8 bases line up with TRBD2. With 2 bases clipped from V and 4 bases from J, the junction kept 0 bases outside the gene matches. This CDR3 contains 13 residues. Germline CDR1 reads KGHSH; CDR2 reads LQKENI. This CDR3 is CASSPGLAETQYF. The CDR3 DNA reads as TGTGCCAGCTCACCAGGACTAGCAGAGACCCAGTACTTC.

The CDR3 loop is CASSTTGSASETQYF. The CDR3 DNA reads as TGTGCCAGCAGCACGACAGGGTCCGCATCAGAGACCCAGTACTTC. The gene calls are TRBV9 and TRBJ2-5; TRBD1 agrees at 7 bases. V lost 4 bases to trimming and J lost 4 bases; unmatched junction nucleotides: 10. The CDR3 has 15 amino acids. Germline CDR1 and CDR2: SGDLS and YYNGEE.

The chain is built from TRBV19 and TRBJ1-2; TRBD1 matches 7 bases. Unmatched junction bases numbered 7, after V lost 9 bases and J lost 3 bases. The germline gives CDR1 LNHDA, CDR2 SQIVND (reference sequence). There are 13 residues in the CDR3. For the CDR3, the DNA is TGTGCCAGGCCGATTACAGGGGACTATGGCTACACCTTC. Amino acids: CARPITGDYGYTF.

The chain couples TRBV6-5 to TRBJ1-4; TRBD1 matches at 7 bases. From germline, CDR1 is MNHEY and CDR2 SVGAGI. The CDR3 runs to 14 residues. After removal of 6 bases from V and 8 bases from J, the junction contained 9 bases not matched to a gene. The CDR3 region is CASRLGGGGEKLFF. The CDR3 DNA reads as TGTGCCAGCAGATTGGGAGGGGGCGGCGAAAAACTGTTTTTT.

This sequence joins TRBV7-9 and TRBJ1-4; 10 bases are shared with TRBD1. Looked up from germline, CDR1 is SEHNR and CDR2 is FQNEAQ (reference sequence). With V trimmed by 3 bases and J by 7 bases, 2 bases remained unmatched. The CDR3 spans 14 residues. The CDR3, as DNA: TGTGCCAGCAGCTTGACAGGGGGCGGTGAAAAACTGTTTTTT. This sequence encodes CASSLTGGGEKLFF.

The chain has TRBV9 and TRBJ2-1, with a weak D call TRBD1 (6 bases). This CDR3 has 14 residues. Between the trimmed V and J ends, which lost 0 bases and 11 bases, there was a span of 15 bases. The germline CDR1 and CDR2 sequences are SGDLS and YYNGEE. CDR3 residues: CASSVGQGRLKQFF. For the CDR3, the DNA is TGTGCCAGCAGCGTAGGGCAGGGGCGGCTGAAGCAGTTCTTC.